This TCR beta chain is drawn from a study of beta chain features in type 1 diabetes. The investigators reverse transcribed all of the isolated RNA, so they sequenced expressed TCRB transcripts. Sequenced by immunoSEQ multiplex PCR; TCRdb stores in-frame clones only, minus some. The data hold 15,000 or so clones, with approximately 40% observed a single time. V gave up 1 base and J gave up 7 bases; unmatched junction bases: 5. The CDR3 runs 14 residues. In germline, CDR1 is SGHVS, CDR2 FQNEAQ. The receptor's source is a woman in her forties in good health. Sequences were obtained from stem cell memory CD4+ T cells from blood. J is TRBJ2-7 and V is TRBV7-8, with TRBD2 identical over 9 bases. CDR3 loop: CASSLDSGGGEQYF. The CDR3 DNA reads as TGTGCCAGCAGCTTAGATAGCGGGGGCGGTGAGCAGTACTTC.